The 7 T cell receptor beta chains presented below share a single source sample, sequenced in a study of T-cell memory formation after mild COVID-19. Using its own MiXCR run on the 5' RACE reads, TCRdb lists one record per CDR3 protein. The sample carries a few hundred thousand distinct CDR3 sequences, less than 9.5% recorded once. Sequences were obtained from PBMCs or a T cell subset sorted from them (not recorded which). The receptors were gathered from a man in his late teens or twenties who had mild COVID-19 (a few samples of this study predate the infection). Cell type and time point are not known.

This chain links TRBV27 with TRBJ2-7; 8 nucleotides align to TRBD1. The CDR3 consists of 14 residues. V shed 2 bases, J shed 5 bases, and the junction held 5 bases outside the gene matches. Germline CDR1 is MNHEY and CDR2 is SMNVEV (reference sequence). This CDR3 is CASSLNGDRNEQYF. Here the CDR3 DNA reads TGTGCCAGCAGTTTAAACGGGGACAGGAACGAGCAGTACTTC.

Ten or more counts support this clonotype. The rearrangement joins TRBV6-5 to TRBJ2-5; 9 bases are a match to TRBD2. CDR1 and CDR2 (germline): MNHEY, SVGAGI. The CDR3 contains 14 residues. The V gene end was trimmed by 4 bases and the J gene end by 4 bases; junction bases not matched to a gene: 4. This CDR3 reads CASSSAGGVETQYF. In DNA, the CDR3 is TGTGCCAGCAGTTCCGCGGGAGGGGTAGAGACCCAGTACTTC.

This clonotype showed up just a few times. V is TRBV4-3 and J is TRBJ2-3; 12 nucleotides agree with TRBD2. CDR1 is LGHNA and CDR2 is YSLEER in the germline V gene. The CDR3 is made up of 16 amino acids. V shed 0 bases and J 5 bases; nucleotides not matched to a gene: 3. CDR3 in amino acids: CASSQDTSGGRDTQYF. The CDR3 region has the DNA TGCGCCAGCAGCCAAGACACTAGCGGGGGGAGAGATACGCAGTATTTT.

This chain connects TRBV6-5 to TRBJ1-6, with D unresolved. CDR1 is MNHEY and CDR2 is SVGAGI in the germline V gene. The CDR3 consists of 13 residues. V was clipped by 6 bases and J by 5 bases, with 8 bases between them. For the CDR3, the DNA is TGTGCCAGCAGCCCGGGGAATAATTCACCCCTCCACTTT. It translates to CASSPGNNSPLHF.

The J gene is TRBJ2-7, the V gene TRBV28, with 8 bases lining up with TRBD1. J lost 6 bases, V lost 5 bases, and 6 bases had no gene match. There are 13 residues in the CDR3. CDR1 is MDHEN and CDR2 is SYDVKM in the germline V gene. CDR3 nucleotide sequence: TGTGCCAGCAGTCGCACCACAGGGGGCGAGCAGTACTTC. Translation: CASSRTTGGEQYF.

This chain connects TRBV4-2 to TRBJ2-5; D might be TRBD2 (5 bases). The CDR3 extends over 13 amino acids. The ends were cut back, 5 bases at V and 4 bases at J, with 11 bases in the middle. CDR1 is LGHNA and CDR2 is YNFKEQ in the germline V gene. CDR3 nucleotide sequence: TGTGCCAGCAGCGTGGACTGGGGAGAGACCCAGTACTTC. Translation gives CASSVDWGETQYF.

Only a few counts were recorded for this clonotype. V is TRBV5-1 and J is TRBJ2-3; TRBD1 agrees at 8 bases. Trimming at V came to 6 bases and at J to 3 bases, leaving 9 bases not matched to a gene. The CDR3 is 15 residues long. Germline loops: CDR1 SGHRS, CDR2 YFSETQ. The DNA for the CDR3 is TGCGCCAGCAACTTCGGACAGGGTGGTACAGATACGCAGTATTTT. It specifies CASNFGQGGTDTQYF.